The present entry profiles one T cell receptor (beta chain) with its context. RNA transcripts provided the source from which TCR beta CDR3 regions were amplified. First-round RT-PCR with HTBI primers amplified the TCR CDR3 region. MiXCR, applied by TCRdb to the multiplex PCR reads, yields one record per CDR3 protein. The sample carries about 350,000 distinct CDR3 sequences, about a sixth recorded once. The data originate from a study of T cells in Graves' hyperthyroidism and ophthalmopathy. The study collected blood at first hyperthyroidism diagnosis, before any ophthalmopathy symptoms arose. This TCR was sampled from a woman in her thirties with Graves' hyperthyroidism that later progressed to Graves' ophthalmopathy. The sample comprised blood.

DNA of the CDR3: TGTGCCACCAGGGAGGGAGGGGAGTACACTGAAGCTTTCTTT. Its protein product is CATREGGEYTEAFF. V is TRBV24-1 and J is TRBJ1-1, with D tentatively TRBD1 (5 bases). The germline V gene encodes CDR1 KGHDR and CDR2 SFDVKD. This CDR3 is built from 14 residues. The germline V and J ends were trimmed by 7 bases and 3 bases, with 14 bases remaining between them.